This T cell receptor beta chain was identified in a study of T cells after posttransplantation cyclophosphamide. Study-wide findings and caveats: Blood and skin or GI T cell repertoires showed limited TRB overlap.

Of note for this clone: No antigen is known for it.

Only in-frame clones appear in the TCRdb table, and some are missing; sequencing was by immunoSEQ multiplex PCR. The repertoire holds tens of thousands of clones, with 85% to 95% as singletons. The sequencing sample was made of PBMCs. The TCR originated in a woman in her 30s in good health and a related stem cell transplant donor.

Here the CDR3 reads CASSLRGPNTGELFF. For the CDR3, the DNA is TGTGCCAGCAGCTTAAGGGGCCCGAACACCGGGGAGCTGTTTTTT. This chain connects TRBV7-3 to TRBJ2-2; D is perhaps TRBD1 (5 bases). The germline gives CDR1 SGHTA, CDR2 FQGTGA. V lost 1 base to trimming and J lost 0 bases, with 6 bases between them. The CDR3 covers 15 residues.